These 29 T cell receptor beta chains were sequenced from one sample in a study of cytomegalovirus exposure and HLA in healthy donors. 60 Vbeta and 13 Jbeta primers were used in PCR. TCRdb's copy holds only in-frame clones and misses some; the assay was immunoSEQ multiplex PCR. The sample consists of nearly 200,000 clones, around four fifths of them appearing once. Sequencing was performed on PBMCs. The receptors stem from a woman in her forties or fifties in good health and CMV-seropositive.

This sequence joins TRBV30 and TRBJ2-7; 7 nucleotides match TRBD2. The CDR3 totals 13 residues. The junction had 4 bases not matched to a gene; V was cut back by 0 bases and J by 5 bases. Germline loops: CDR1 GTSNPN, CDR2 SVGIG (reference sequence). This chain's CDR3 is CAWSVQSGNEQYF. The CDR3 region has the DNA TGTGCCTGGAGTGTACAAAGCGGGAACGAGCAGTACTTC.

The CDR3 coding sequence is TGCGCCAGCAGCTTGACCGGGACAGATTCTAACTATGGCTACACCTTC. This gives the protein CASSLTGTDSNYGYTF. The rearrangement uses TRBV5-1 and TRBJ1-2; 7 bases fit TRBD1. Per germline, CDR1 SGHRS and CDR2 YFSETQ. V was clipped by 1 base and J by 0 bases; unmatched bases: 6. This CDR3 is 16 amino acids long.

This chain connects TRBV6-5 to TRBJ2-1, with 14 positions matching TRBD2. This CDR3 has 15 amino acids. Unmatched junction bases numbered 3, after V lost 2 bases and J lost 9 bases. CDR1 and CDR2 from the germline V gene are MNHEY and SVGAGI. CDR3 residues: CASSYGTSGSVEQFF. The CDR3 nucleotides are TGTGCCAGCAGTTACGGGACTAGCGGGAGTGTTGAGCAGTTCTTC.

CDR3 bases: TGTGCCAGCATCACAGGGGGGGTGGATGGCTACACCTTC. Translating it yields CASITGGVDGYTF. The rearrangement links TRBV28 to TRBJ1-2, with 8 bases fitting TRBD1. J was trimmed by 6 bases and V by 7 bases; bases with no gene match: 7. From germline, CDR1 is MDHEN and CDR2 SYDVKM. The CDR3 sequence is 13 residues long.

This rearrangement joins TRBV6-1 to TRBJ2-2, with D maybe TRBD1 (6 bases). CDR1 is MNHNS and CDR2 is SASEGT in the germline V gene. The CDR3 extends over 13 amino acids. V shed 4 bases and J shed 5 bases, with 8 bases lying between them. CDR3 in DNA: TGTGCCAGCAGTGTAACAGGGACCGGGGAGCTGTTTTTT. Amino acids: CASSVTGTGELFF.

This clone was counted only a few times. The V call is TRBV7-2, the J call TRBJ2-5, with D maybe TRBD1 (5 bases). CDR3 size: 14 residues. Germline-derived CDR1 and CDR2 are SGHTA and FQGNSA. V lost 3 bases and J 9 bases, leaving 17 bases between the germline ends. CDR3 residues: CASSFDSSGVAQYF. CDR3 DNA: TGTGCCAGCAGCTTTGACAGCTCCGGAGTGGCCCAGTACTTC.

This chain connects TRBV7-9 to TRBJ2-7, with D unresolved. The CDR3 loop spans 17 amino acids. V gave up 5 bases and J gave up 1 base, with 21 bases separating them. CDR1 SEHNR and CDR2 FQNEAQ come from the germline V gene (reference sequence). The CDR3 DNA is TGTGCCAGCAGCAAACCCTTTGTTGTAAACGGTTCCTACGAGCAGTACTTC. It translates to CASSKPFVVNGSYEQYF.

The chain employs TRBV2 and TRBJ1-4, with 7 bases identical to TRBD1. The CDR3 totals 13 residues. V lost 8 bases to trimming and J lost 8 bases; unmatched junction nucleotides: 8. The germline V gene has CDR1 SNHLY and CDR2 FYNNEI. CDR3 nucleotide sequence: TGTGCCAGCTCAGGGGGGACAGAAGAAAAACTGTTTTTT. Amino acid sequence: CASSGGTEEKLFF.

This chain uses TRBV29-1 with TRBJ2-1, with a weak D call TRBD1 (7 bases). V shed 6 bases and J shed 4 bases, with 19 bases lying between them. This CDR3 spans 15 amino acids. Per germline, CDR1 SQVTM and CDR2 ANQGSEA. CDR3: CSVGGQAGEYNEQFF. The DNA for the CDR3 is TGCAGCGTGGGAGGACAGGCCGGGGAATACAATGAGCAGTTCTTC.

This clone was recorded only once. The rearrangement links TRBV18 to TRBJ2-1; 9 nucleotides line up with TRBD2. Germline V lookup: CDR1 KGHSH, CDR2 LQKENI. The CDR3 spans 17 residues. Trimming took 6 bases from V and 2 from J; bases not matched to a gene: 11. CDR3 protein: CASSRGAGGITYNEQFF. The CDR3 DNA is TGTGCCAGCTCTCGAGGAGCGGGGGGTATTACCTACAATGAGCAGTTCTTC.

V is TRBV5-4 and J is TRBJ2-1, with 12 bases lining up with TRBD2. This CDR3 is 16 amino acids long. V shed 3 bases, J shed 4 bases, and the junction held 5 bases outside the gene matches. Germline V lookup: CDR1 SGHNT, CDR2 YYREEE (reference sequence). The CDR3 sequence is CASSSMGLAGYNEQFF. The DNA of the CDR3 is TGTGCCAGCAGCTCTATGGGACTAGCGGGTTACAATGAGCAGTTCTTC.

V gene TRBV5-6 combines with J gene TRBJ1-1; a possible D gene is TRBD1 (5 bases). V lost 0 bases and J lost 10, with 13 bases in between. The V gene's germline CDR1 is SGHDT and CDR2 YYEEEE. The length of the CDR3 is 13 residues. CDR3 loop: CASSLGRGQRAFF. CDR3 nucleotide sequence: TGTGCCAGCAGCTTGGGGAGAGGACAAAGAGCTTTCTTT.

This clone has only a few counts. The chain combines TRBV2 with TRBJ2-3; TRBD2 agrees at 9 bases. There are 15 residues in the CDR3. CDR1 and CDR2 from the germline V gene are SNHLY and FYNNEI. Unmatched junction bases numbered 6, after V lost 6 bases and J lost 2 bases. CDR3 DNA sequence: TGTGCCAGCAGGGCTAGCGGGATAATCACAGATACGCAGTATTTT. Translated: CASRASGIITDTQYF.

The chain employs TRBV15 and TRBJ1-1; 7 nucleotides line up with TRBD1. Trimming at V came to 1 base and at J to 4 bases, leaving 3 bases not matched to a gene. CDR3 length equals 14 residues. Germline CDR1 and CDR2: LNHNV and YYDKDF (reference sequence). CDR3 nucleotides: TGTGCCACCAGCAGAGGACAGGGAGTCACTGAAGCTTTCTTT. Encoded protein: CATSRGQGVTEAFF.

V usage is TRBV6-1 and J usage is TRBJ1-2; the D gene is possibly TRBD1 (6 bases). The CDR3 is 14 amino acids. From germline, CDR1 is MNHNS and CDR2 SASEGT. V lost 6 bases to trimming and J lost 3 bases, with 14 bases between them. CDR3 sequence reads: CASSADRRYYGYTF. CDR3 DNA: TGTGCCAGCAGCGCCGACAGGCGCTACTATGGCTACACCTTC.

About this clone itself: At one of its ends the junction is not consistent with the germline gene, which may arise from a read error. CDR3 loop: CASSDGLAGVKNSQYF. Here the CDR3 DNA reads TGTGCCAGCAGTGACGGACTAGCGGGAGTAAAAAACAGTCAGTACTTC. J is TRBJ2-4 and V is TRBV2, with 13 bases identical to TRBD2. The length of the CDR3 is 16 residues. Germline CDR1 and CDR2: SNHLY and FYNNEI.

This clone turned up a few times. The CDR3 reads CASSLVAGTGELFF. For the CDR3, the DNA is TGTGCCAGCAGTTTAGTGGCAGGGACCGGGGAGCTGTTTTTT. The chain joins TRBV28 to TRBJ2-2; weak D call: TRBD1 (5 bases). V lost 2 bases and J lost 5, with 9 bases in between. The germline V gene encodes CDR1 MDHEN and CDR2 SYDVKM. This CDR3 has 14 residues.

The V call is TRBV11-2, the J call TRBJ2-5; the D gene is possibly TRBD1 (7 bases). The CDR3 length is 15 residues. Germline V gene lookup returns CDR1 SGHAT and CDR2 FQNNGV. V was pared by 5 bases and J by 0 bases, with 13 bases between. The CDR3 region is CASSQGGRYQETQYF. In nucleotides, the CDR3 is TGTGCCAGCAGCCAGGGGGGCAGATACCAAGAGACCCAGTACTTC.

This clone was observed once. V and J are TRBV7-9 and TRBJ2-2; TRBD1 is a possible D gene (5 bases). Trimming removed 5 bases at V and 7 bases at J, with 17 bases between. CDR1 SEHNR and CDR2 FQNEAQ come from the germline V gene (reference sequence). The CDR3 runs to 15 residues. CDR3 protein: CASSERTPSGGELFF. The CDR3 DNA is TGTGCCAGCAGCGAACGGACACCCTCTGGCGGGGAGCTGTTTTTT. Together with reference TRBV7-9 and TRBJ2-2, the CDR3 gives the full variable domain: DTGVSQNPRHKITKRGQNVTFRCDPISEHNRLYWYRQTLGQGPEFLTYFQNEAQLEKSRLLSDRFSAERPKGSFSTLEIQRTEQGDSAMYLCASSERTPSGGELFFGEGSRLTVL.

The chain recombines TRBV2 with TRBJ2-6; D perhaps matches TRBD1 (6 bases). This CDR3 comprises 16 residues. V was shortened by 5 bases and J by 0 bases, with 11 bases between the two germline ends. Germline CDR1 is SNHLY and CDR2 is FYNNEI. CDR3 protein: CASSQQGFSGANVLTF. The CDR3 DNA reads TGTGCCAGCAGTCAACAGGGCTTCTCTGGGGCCAACGTCCTGACTTTC.

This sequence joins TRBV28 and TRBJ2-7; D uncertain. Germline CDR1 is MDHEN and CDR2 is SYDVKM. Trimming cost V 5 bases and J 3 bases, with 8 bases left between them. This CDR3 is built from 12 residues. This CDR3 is CASSGSGYEQYF. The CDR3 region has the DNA TGTGCCAGCAGTGGGTCGGGCTACGAGCAGTACTTC.

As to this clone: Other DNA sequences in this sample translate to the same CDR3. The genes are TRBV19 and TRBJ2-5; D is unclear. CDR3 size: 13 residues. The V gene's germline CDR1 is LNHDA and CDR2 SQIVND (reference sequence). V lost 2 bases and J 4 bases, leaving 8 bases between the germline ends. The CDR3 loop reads CASSITGGETQYF. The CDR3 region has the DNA TGTGCCAGTAGTATAACCGGTGGAGAGACCCAGTACTTC.

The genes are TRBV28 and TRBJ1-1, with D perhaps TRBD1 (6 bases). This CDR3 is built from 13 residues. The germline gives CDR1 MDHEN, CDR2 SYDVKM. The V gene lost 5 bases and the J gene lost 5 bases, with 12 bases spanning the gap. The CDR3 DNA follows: TGTGCCAGCAGTCCCGTGGGGGCAACTGAAGCTTTCTTT. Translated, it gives CASSPVGATEAFF.

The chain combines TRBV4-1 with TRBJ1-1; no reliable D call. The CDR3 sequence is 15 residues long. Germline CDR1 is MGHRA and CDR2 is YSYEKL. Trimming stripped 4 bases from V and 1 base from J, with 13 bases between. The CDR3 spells CASSRVPDKNTEAFF. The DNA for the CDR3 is TGCGCCAGCAGCCGAGTCCCCGATAAGAACACTGAAGCTTTCTTT.

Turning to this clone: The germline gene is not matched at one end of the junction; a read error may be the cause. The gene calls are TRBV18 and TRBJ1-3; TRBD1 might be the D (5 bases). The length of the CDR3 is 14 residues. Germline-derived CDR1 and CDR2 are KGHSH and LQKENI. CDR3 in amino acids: CAGSPGYSGNTIYF. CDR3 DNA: TGTGCCGGCTCACCAGGGTACAGTGGCAACACCATATATTTT.

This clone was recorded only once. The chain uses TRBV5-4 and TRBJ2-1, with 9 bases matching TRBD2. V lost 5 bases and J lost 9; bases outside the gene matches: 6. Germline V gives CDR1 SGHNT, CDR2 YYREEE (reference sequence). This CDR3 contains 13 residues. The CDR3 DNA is TGTGCCAGCAGACCCGGGACTAGCCCTGAGCAGTTCTTC. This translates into CASRPGTSPEQFF.

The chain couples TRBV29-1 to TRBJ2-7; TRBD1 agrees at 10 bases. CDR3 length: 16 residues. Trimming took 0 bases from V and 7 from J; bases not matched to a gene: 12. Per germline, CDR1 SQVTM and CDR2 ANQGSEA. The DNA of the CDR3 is TGCAGCGTTGAAGATCCGGGACAGGGGAGGTTTGGGGAGCAGTACTTC. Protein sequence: CSVEDPGQGRFGEQYF.

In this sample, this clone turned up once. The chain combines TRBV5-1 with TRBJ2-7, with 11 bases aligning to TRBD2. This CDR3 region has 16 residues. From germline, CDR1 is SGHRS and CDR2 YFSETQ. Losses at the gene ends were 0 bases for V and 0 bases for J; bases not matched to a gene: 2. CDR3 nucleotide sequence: TGCGCCAGCAGCTTGGGGGGACTAGCGGACTCCTACGAGCAGTACTTC. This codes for CASSLGGLADSYEQYF. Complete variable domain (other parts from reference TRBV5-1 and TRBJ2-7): KAGVTQTPRYLIKTRGQQVTLSCSPISGHRSVSWYQQTPGQGLQFLFEYFSETQRNKGNFPGRFSGRQFSNSRSEMNVSTLELGDSALYLCASSLGGLADSYEQYFGPGTRLTVT.

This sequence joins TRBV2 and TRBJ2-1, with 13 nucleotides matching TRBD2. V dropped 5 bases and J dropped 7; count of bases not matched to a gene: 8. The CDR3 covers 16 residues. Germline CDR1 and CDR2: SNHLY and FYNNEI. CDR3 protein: CASSPLAGGPGNEQFF. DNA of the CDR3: TGTGCCAGCAGTCCACTAGCGGGAGGGCCTGGTAATGAGCAGTTCTTC.